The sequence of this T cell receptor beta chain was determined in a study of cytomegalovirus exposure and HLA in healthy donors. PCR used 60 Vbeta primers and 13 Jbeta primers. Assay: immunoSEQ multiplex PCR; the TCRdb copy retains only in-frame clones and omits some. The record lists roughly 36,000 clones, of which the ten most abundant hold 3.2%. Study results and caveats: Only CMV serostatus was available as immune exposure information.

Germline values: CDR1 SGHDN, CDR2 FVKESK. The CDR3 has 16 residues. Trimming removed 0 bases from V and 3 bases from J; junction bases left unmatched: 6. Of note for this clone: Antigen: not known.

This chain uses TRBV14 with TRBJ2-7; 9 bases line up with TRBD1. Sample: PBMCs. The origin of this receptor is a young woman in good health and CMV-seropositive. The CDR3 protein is CASSQEGTGSLYEQYF. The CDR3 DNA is TGTGCCAGCAGCCAAGAAGGGACAGGGAGTCTCTACGAGCAGTACTTC.